These T cell receptor beta chains were read from a single sample in a study of human T cells and chemical hapten exposure. TCRdb redid the calling of the RACE reads with MiXCR, one entry per CDR3 protein. Of about 84,000 distinct CDR3 sequences in the sample, 10% were seen once. Sequenced material: whole blood, taken in connection with sensitization to the hapten diphenylcyclopropenone (DPC). These receptors were collected from a woman between 50 and 59 years old with alopecia areata. Some clones in this sample may be carry-over from other donors' samples. The conserved cysteine and the conserved F or W are not part of the CDR3 here.

V: TRBV6-9
CDR3: ASSFRGPSYEQY

V: TRBV7-6
CDR3: ASSLGTRVTSTGQF

V: TRBV5-8
CDR3: ASSPGRGPKRYEQY

V: TRBV20-1
CDR3: SARERSGRAYNSPLH

V: TRBV3-1
CDR3: ASSQVTGELF

V: TRBV7-9
CDR3: ASSLDSLNSPLH

V: TRBV7-2
CDR3: ASSQPGTGKQY

V: TRBV6-6
CDR3: ASSYSTDPILVNTGELF

V: TRBV7-2
CDR3: ASSLAFGDYNEQF

V: TRBV11-2
CDR3: ASSRTGSYVSGETQY

V: TRBV7-2
CDR3: ASSLLQTEQY

V: TRBV20-1
CDR3: SASGGLEQF

V: TRBV27
CDR3: ASSLLGTSTGELF

V: TRBV5-6
CDR3: ASSSTGDWSSTEAF

V: TRBV30
CDR3: AWSQDRMNNYGYT

V: TRBV5-4
CDR3: ASSLDAGTYNEQF